This TCR beta chain was captured by sequencing in a study of human T cells and chemical hapten exposure. This clonotype was recorded at least ten times. The CDR3 has 12 amino acids. The germline CDR1 and CDR2 sequences are LNHDA and SQIVND (reference sequence). V lost 6 bases and J lost 6, with 12 bases in between. The authors' total RNA extraction used unfractionated whole blood. Source study methods: Between about 23,224 and 700,000 TCRs appeared in each sample, and the median stood at 95,638. Via MiXCR, TCRdb re-called the 5' RACE reads, giving one row per CDR3 protein. V and J calls and clone size were set by TCRdb, not the authors. There are about 140,000 distinct CDR3 sequences in the sample; around 4.4% occur only once, and over 1.1% lies in the top ten.

The clonotype was recovered from a female donor in good health. This chain joins TRBV19 and TRBJ2-7; maybe TRBD2 (6 bases). CDR3: CASSGGDREQYF. CDR3 DNA sequence: TGTGCCAGTAGCGGGGGTGATCGCGAGCAGTACTTC.